Each of the 26 T cell receptor beta chains below was sequenced from the same sample in a study of control samples from healthy donors and cancer patients. The protocol was immunoSEQ multiplex PCR, while the TCRdb copy is restricted to in-frame clones and leaves out a portion. The table records 350,000 to 450,000 clones, over 75% of them present only once. Sample: PBMCs. All receptors derive from a man between 35 and 55 years old with head and neck cancer.

V and J are TRBV27 and TRBJ2-2, with D perhaps matching TRBD1 (5 bases). The length of the CDR3 is 15 residues. V was clipped by 1 base and J by 0 bases, with 6 bases between them. Germline V gene lookup returns CDR1 MNHEY and CDR2 SMNVEV (reference sequence). In DNA, the CDR3 is TGTGCCAGCAGTTTATTACAGGCGAACACCGGGGAGCTGTTTTTT. This codes for CASSLLQANTGELFF.

V gene TRBV28 combines with J gene TRBJ1-2; 8 bases fit TRBD1. Trimming removed 4 bases from V and 4 bases from J; junction bases left unmatched: 11. CDR3 length: 16 amino acids. The germline V gene has CDR1 MDHEN and CDR2 SYDVKM. CDR3 loop: CASSSGTGPWGYGYTF. CDR3 in DNA: TGTGCCAGCAGTTCCGGGACAGGCCCTTGGGGCTATGGCTACACCTTC.

This clone was recorded only once. This chain links TRBV5-1 with TRBJ2-7; D tentatively fits TRBD1 or TRBD2 (5 bases each). CDR1 and CDR2 from the germline V gene are SGHRS and YFSETQ. Trimming removed 4 bases from V and 1 base from J, with 15 bases in between. CDR3 size: 15 residues. CDR3 sequence (DNA): TGCGCCAGCAGCCCGGGACCGGGCCAGTCCTACGAGCAGTACTTC. Its translation is CASSPGPGQSYEQYF.

Regarding this clone: The sample holds other DNA sequences that translate to the same CDR3. The chain carries TRBV12-3 or TRBV12-4 and TRBJ1-1; D gene unclear. The germline V and J ends were trimmed by 2 bases and 1 base, with 5 bases remaining between them. The CDR3 is made up of 13 amino acids. The CDR3 bases are TGTGCCAGCAGTTTAACAGAGAACACTGAAGCTTTCTTT. This gives the protein CASSLTENTEAFF.

Only a few counts were recorded for this clone. The chain couples TRBV5-1 to TRBJ1-1, with a weak D call TRBD1 (5 bases). CDR3 length equals 15 residues. The germline V and J ends were trimmed by 4 bases and 2 bases, with 15 bases remaining between them. CDR1 is SGHRS, CDR2 YFSETQ, per germline. CDR3 nucleotides: TGCGCCAGCAGCGTTCCGGGACGGTCTAACACTGAAGCTTTCTTT. Its translation is CASSVPGRSNTEAFF.

The sample holds one count of this clone. The chain has TRBV6-2 or TRBV6-3 and TRBJ1-2; TRBD1 might be the D (5 bases). CDR1 and CDR2 (germline): MNHEY, SVGEGT. The V gene lost 4 bases and the J gene lost 2 bases, with 14 bases spanning the gap. CDR3 size: 15 residues. The CDR3 DNA sequence: TGTGCCAGCAGTTCACCGGGACCGACAAACTATGGCTACACCTTC. Its translation: CASSSPGPTNYGYTF.

The DNA of the CDR3 is TGTGCCAGCTCACCAGCACTAGGGACTCTAGATACGCAGTATTTT. This translates into CASSPALGTLDTQYF. The rearrangement links TRBV18 to TRBJ2-3, with D possibly matching TRBD2 (6 bases). V was trimmed by 2 bases and J by 5 bases, leaving 14 bases between them. The germline gives CDR1 KGHSH, CDR2 LQKENI. This CDR3 is 15 amino acids long.

The chain joins TRBV7-8 to TRBJ2-7; possibly TRBD1 for D (6 bases). The V gene lost 4 bases and the J gene lost 5 bases, with 9 bases spanning the gap. This CDR3 spans 12 amino acids. CDR1 SGHVS and CDR2 FQNEAQ come from the germline V gene. CDR3 region: CASSSAGDEQYF. The DNA for the CDR3 is TGTGCCAGCAGCTCCGCAGGGGACGAGCAGTACTTC.

The genes are TRBV4-1 and TRBJ1-2; D uncertain. The V gene lost 5 bases and the J gene lost 1 base, with 11 bases spanning the gap. CDR1 and CDR2 (germline): MGHRA, YSYEKL. CDR3 length: 14 residues. The CDR3 protein is CASSARTGNYGYTF. CDR3 DNA sequence: TGCGCCAGCAGCGCTCGAACTGGTAACTATGGCTACACCTTC.

The rearrangement links TRBV6-5 to TRBJ1-4; 9 positions match TRBD1. V dropped 7 bases and J dropped 5; count of bases not matched to a gene: 8. Germline values: CDR1 MNHEY, CDR2 SVGAGI. CDR3 length equals 15 residues. CDR3 nucleotide sequence: TGTGCCAGCACCACGCGGACAGGGGTAAATGAAAAACTGTTTTTT. Protein product: CASTTRTGVNEKLFF.

The V gene is TRBV7-9, the J gene TRBJ2-7, with TRBD2 identical over 8 bases. Unmatched junction bases numbered 8, after V lost 5 bases and J lost 2 bases. The CDR3 has 15 amino acids. From germline, CDR1 is SEHNR and CDR2 FQNEAQ (reference sequence). The CDR3 reads CASSHRVSGTYEQYF. CDR3 bases: TGTGCCAGCAGCCATAGGGTTAGCGGGACCTACGAGCAGTACTTC.

This chain joins TRBV3-1 (or the pseudogene TRBV3-2) and TRBJ2-3, with D possibly matching TRBD2 (6 bases). Per the germline V gene, CDR1 is LGHDT and CDR2 is YNNKEL (reference sequence). Trimming took 3 bases from V and 4 from J, leaving 11 bases between them. This CDR3 has 14 residues. CDR3 residues: CASSHRDFADTQYF. CDR3 nucleotide sequence: TGTGCCAGCAGCCACAGGGACTTCGCAGATACGCAGTATTTT.

The chain links TRBV2 to TRBJ2-7, with 7 bases aligning to TRBD1. V dropped 7 bases and J dropped 5; count of bases not matched to a gene: 8. Per the germline V gene, CDR1 is SNHLY and CDR2 is FYNNEI. CDR3 size: 13 residues. DNA of the CDR3: TGTGCCAGCAACGATAGACAGGGCGACGAGCAGTACTTC. Encoded protein: CASNDRQGDEQYF.

This sequence joins TRBV27 and TRBJ1-1; 12 nucleotides agree with TRBD1. The V segment lost 2 bases and the J segment 3 bases; nucleotides outside the gene matches: 16. This CDR3 is built from 20 residues. Germline lookup yields CDR1 MNHEY and CDR2 SMNVEV (reference sequence). The CDR3 region is CASSLGTGGAAGRKDTEAFF. CDR3 DNA: TGTGCCAGCAGTTTAGGGACAGGGGGCGCCGCGGGACGGAAGGACACTGAAGCTTTCTTT.

The V call is TRBV5-4, the J call TRBJ2-3; 10 bases match TRBD1. The germline gives CDR1 SGHNT, CDR2 YYREEE (reference sequence). V lost 10 bases, J lost 5 bases, and 7 bases stayed unmatched. CDR3 length: 13 residues. CDR3 DNA sequence: TGTGCCTTCGAGGGACAGGGGAAAGATACGCAGTATTTT. Translating it yields CAFEGQGKDTQYF.

The J gene is TRBJ2-5, the V gene TRBV6-6; 8 bases fit TRBD2. This CDR3 is built from 15 residues. CDR1 MNHNY and CDR2 SVGAGI come from the germline V gene (reference sequence). V shed 2 bases and J 2 bases; nucleotides not matched to a gene: 4. The CDR3 bases are TGTGCCAGCAGTTACCCTACTAGCGGACAAGAGACCCAGTACTTC. Translating gives CASSYPTSGQETQYF.

The V and J genes are TRBV30 and TRBJ2-2; D gene uncertain. V lost 2 bases and J lost 5, with 6 bases in between. CDR1 and CDR2 from the germline V gene are GTSNPN and SVGIG (reference sequence). The CDR3 spans 12 residues. CDR3 nucleotide sequence: TGTGCCTGGAGTCTAAAAACCGGGGAGCTGTTTTTT. This translates into CAWSLKTGELFF.

This clone has just one count. The V call is TRBV5-1, the J call TRBJ2-1, with 9 bases lining up with TRBD2. The CDR3 is 15 residues long. Trimming took 7 bases from V and 8 from J; bases not matched to a gene: 13. CDR1 and CDR2 (germline): SGHRS, YFSETQ. The CDR3 reads CASRPVGRGGYEQFF. Written as DNA, the CDR3 is TGCGCCAGCCGGCCGGTGGGGCGGGGGGGCTATGAGCAGTTCTTC.

In its sample, this clone was seen once. CDR3 DNA: TGTGCCAGCAGCCCCGAGGGGCTCCCGTCCGATACGCAGTATTTT. The encoded protein is CASSPEGLPSDTQYF. This sequence joins TRBV11-3 and TRBJ2-3; either TRBD1 or TRBD2 may fit D (5 bases each). This CDR3 comprises 15 residues. V lost 5 bases, J lost 6 bases, and 18 bases lay in between. CDR1 and CDR2 (germline): SGHNT, YENEEA. Looking up the rest from reference TRBV11-3 and TRBJ2-3 gives the full variable domain: EAGVVQSPRYKIIEKKQPVAFWCNPISGHNTLYWYLQNLGQGPELLIRYENEEAVDDSQLPKDRFSAERLKGVDSTLKIQPAELGDSAVYLCASSPEGLPSDTQYFGPGTRLTVL.

The chain is built from TRBV7-3 and TRBJ2-1, with TRBD2 matching over 11 bases. Trimming cost V 4 bases and J 9 bases; bases outside gene matches: 8. CDR3 length equals 15 residues. Germline CDR1 and CDR2: SGHTA and FQGTGA. CDR3 residues: CASSSRLAGTTEQFF. In DNA, the CDR3 is TGTGCCAGCAGCTCAAGACTAGCGGGGACCACTGAGCAGTTCTTC.

The chain employs TRBV14 and TRBJ2-3, with 8 bases lining up with TRBD2. Germline CDR1 and CDR2: SGHDN and FVKESK. This CDR3 has 13 amino acids. V shed 3 bases, J shed 6 bases, and the junction held 2 bases outside the gene matches. The CDR3 nucleotides are TGTGCCAGCAGCCATAGCGGGGCCGATACGCAGTATTTT. Its protein is CASSHSGADTQYF.

The CDR3 region has the DNA TGTGCCAGAGAGCGTCTGGCACAGGGGGCTTACGAGCAGTACTTC. Its protein product is CARERLAQGAYEQYF. This chain joins TRBV2 and TRBJ2-7; 9 positions agree with TRBD1. The V segment lost 9 bases and the J segment 4 bases; nucleotides outside the gene matches: 13. The CDR3 spans 15 residues. Germline CDR1 and CDR2: SNHLY and FYNNEI.

This clone was seen only once. This rearrangement joins TRBV18 to TRBJ1-1, with D unresolved. Trimming cost V 6 bases and J 1 base, with 9 bases left between them. Germline-derived CDR1 and CDR2 are KGHSH and LQKENI. This CDR3 has 13 amino acids. CDR3 sequence reads: CASSGGQNTEAFF. The CDR3 DNA follows: TGTGCCAGCTCCGGCGGGCAGAACACTGAAGCTTTCTTT. Complete variable domain (other parts from reference TRBV18 and TRBJ1-1): NAGVMQNPRHLVRRRGQEARLRCSPMKGHSHVYWYRQLPEEGLKFMVYLQKENIIDESGMPKERFSAEFPKEGPSILRIQQVVRGDSAAYFCASSGGQNTEAFFGQGTRLTVV.

The V and J genes are TRBV4-2 and TRBJ2-5, with D unclear. The length of the CDR3 is 13 residues. The V gene lost 1 base and the J gene lost 14 bases, with 17 bases spanning the gap. Germline V CDR1 and CDR2: LGHNA, YNFKEQ. The CDR3, as DNA: TGTGCCAGCAGCCAAGGGGTCCGGCAGGCCCTCTACTTC. This translates into CASSQGVRQALYF.

This clone has more than one count but fewer than ten. This chain connects TRBV21-1 to TRBJ1-5; the table's D call of TRBD1 was not tested on the DNA. TRBV21-1 is tagged as a pseudogene. The CDR3 consists of 18 residues. The CDR3, as DNA: TGTGCCAGCAGCAAATCCGGGAATGGACAGGGGGACAATCAGCCCCAGCATTTT. Encoded protein: CASSKSGNGQGDNQPQHF.

V and J are TRBV10-1 and TRBJ2-7, with a tentative D call TRBD2 (6 bases). Germline lookup yields CDR1 WNHNN and CDR2 SYGVQD (reference sequence). V was clipped by 5 bases and J by 6 bases, with 14 bases between them. The CDR3 length is 13 residues. The CDR3 nucleotides read TGCGCCAGCAGTCCATCAGGAGGGGTCGAGCAGTACTTC. Its translation is CASSPSGGVEQYF.